This TCR beta chain was identified during a study of regulatory T cells in long-lasting Graves disease. Per the germline V gene, CDR1 is MGHRA and CDR2 is YSYEKL. With 6 bases removed from V and 0 bases from J, the gap between germline ends came to 12 bases. The CDR3 consists of 15 residues. Points from the study as a whole: TRBV28 was favored in persistent disease, as were TRBJ1-2 and TRBJ2-5. It was peripheral blood alone, not thyroid tissue, that was studied.

Assembly of TCR beta libraries relied on iRepertoire HTBI primers together with Arm-PCR of CDR3 regions. TCRdb processed the multiplex PCR reads anew with MiXCR; each CDR3 protein has one entry. This sample has about 460,000 distinct CDR3 sequences, with under 25% found just once. Of note for this clonotype: The antigen is not known.

As for time point: persistent/refractory GD, antithyroid drugs over 5 years with positive TRAb. With RNA extracted from PBMCs as input, the TCR library was made. The rearrangement uses TRBV4-1 and TRBJ1-3; perhaps TRBD1 as D (6 bases). This clonotype was obtained from a female donor with Graves disease. This sample comprised peripheral blood mononuclear cells (PBMCs), obtained when the disease was refractory, from a patient treated with antithyroid drugs. The CDR3 coding sequence is TGCGCCAGCAGACGTGACAGGAGCTCTGGAAACACCATATATTTT. Amino acids: CASRRDRSSGNTIYF.